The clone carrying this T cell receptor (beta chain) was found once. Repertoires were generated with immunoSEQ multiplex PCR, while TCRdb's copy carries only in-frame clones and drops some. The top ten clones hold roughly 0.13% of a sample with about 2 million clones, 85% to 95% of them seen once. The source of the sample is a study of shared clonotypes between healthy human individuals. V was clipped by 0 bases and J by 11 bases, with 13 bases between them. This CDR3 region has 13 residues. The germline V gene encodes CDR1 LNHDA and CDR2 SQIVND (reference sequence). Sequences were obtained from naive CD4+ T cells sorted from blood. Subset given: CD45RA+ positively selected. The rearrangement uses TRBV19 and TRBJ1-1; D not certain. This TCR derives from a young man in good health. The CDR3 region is CASSIDGTWRAFF. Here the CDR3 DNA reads TGTGCCAGTAGTATAGACGGAACTTGGAGGGCTTTCTTT.